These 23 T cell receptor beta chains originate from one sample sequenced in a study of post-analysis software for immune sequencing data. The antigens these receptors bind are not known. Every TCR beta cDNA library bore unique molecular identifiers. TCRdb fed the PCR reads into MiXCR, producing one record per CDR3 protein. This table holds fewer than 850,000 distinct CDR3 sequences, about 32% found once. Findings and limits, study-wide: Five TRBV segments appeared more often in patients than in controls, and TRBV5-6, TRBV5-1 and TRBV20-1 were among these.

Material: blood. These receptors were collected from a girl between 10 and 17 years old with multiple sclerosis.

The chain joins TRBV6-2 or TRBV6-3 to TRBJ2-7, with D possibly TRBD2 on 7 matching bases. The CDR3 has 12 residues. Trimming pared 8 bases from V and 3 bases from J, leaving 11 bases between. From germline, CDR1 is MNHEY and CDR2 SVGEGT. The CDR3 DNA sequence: TGTGCCAGCGGCGGGGGCCTCTACGAGCAGTACTTC. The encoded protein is CASGGGLYEQYF.

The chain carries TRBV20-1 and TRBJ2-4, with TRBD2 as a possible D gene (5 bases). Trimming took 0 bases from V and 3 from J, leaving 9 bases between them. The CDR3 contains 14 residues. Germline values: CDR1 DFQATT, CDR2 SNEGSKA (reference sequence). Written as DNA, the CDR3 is TGCAGTGCTAGAGATGGAGAGGGCAAAAACATTCAGTACTTC. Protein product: CSARDGEGKNIQYF.

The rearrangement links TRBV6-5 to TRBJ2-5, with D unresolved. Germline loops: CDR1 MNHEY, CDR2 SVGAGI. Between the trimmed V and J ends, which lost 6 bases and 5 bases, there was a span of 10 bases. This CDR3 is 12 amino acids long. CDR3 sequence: CASRTGLETQYF. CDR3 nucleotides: TGTGCCAGCAGGACGGGTCTGGAGACCCAGTACTTC.

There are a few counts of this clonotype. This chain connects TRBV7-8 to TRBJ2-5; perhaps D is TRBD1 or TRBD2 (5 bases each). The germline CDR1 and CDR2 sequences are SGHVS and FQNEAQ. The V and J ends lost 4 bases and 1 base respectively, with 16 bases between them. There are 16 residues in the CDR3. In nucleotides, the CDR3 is TGTGCCAGCAGCTACCGCCGGGACCGCTCCCAAGAGACCCAGTACTTC. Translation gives CASSYRRDRSQETQYF.

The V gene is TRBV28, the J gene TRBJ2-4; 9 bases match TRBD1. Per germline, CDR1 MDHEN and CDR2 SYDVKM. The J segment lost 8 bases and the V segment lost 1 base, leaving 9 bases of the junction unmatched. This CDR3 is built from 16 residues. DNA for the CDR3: TGTGCCAGCAGTTTATCAGTGGGGACAGGGTTGGACATTCAGTACTTC. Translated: CASSLSVGTGLDIQYF.

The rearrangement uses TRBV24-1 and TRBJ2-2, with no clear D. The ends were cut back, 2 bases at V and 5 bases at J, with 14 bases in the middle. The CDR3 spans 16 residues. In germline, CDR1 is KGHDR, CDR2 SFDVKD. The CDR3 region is CATSDYSQPGTGELFF. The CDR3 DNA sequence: TGTGCCACCAGTGATTACTCCCAGCCCGGAACCGGGGAGCTGTTTTTT.

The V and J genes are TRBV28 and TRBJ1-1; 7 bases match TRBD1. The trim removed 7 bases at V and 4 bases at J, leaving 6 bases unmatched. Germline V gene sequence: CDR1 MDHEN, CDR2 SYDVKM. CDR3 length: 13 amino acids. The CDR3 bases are TGTGCCAGCACAGCCCCAGGGGGCACTGAAGCTTTCTTT. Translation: CASTAPGGTEAFF.

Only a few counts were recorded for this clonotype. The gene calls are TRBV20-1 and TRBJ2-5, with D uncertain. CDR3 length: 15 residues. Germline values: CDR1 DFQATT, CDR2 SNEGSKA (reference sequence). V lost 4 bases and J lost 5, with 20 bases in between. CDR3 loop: CSAISANGPGETQYF. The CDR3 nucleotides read TGCAGTGCTATTTCGGCGAACGGCCCCGGGGAGACCCAGTACTTC.

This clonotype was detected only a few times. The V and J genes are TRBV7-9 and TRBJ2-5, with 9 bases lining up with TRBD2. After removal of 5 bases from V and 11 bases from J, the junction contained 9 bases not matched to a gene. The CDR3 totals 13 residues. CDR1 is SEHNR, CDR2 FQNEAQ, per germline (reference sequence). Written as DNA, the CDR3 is TGTGCCAGCAGCCTGACAGCGGGGGGAGAGCAGTACTTC. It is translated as CASSLTAGGEQYF.

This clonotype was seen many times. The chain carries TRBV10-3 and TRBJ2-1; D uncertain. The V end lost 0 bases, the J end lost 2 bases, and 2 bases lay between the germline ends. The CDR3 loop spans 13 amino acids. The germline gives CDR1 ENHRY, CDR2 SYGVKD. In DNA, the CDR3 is TGTGCCATCAGTGAGTCCCCCTACAATGAGCAGTTCTTC. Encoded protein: CAISESPYNEQFF.

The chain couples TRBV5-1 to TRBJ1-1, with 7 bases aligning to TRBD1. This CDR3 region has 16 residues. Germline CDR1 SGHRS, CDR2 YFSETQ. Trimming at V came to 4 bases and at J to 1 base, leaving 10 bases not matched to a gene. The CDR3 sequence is CASSTLQGTKNTEAFF. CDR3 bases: TGCGCCAGCAGCACCCTACAGGGGACGAAGAACACTGAAGCTTTCTTT.

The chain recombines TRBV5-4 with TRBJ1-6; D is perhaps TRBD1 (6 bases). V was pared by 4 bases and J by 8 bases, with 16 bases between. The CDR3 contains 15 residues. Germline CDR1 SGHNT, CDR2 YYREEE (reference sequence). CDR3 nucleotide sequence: TGTGCCAGCAGCCCCGCGACAGGATGGGATTCACCCCTCCACTTT. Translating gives CASSPATGWDSPLHF.

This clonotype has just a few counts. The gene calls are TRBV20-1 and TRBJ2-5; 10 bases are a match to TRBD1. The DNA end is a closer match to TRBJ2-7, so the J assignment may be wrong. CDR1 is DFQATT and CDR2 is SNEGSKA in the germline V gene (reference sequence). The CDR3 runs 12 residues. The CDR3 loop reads CSARQGADEQYF. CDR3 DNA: TGCAGTGCGCGACAGGGGGCCGACGAGCAGTACTTC.

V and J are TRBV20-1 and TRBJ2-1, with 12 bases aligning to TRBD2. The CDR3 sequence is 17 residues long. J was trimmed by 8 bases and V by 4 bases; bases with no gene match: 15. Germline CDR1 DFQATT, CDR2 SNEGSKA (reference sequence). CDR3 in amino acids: CSANPYPSGGASDEQFF. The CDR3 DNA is TGCAGTGCTAACCCGTACCCTAGCGGGGGGGCAAGCGATGAGCAGTTCTTC.

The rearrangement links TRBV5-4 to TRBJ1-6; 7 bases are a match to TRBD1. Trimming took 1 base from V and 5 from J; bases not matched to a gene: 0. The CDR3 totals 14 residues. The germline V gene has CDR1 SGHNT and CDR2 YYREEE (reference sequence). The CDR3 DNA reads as TGTGCCAGCAGCTTGCAGGGGGATAATTCACCCCTCCACTTT. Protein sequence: CASSLQGDNSPLHF.

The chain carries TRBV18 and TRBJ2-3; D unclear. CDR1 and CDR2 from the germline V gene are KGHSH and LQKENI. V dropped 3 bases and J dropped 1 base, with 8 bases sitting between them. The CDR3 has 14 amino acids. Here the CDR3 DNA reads TGTGCCAGCTCACCGGCATCCCGCACAGATACGCAGTATTTT. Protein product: CASSPASRTDTQYF.

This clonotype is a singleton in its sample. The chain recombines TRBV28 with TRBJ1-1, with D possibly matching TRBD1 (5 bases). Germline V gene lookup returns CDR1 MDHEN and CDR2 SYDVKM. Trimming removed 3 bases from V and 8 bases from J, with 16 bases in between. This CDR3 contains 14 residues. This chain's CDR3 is CASSLGGPIAEAFF. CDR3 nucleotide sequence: TGTGCCAGCAGTTTGGGGGGACCCATCGCCGAAGCTTTCTTT.

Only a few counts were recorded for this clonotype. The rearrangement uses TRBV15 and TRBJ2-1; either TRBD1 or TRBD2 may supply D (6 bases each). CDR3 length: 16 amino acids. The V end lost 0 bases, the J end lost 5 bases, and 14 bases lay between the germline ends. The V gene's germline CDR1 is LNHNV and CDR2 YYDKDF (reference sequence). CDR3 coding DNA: TGTGCCACCAGCAGAGATTCGGGGGCGGTAAACAATGAGCAGTTCTTC. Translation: CATSRDSGAVNNEQFF.

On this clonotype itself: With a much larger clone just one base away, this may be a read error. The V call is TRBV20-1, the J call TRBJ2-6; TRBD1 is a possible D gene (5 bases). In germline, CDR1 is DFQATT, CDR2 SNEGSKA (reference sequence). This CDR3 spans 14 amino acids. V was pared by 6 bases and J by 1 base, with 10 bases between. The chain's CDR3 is CSAARDSGANVLTF. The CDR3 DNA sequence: TGCAGTGCCGCCAGGGATTCTGGGGCCAACGTCCTGACTTTC.

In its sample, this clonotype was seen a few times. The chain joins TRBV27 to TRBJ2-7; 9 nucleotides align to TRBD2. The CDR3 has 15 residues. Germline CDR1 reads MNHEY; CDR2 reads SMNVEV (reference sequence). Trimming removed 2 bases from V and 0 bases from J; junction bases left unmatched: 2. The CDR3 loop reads CASSLLAGLSYEQYF. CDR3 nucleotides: TGTGCCAGCAGTTTACTAGCGGGGCTCTCCTACGAGCAGTACTTC.

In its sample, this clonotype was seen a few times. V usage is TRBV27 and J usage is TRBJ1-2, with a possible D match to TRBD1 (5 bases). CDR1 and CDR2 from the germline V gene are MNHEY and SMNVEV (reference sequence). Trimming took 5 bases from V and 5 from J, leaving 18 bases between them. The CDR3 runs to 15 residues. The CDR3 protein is CASSMGLPVRYGYTF. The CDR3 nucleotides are TGTGCCAGCAGTATGGGACTCCCCGTTCGGTATGGCTACACCTTC.

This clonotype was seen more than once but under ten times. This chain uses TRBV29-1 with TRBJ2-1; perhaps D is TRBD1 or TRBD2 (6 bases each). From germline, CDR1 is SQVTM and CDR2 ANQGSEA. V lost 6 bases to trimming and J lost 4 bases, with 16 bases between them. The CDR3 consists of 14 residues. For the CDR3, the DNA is TGCAGCGTCGGGGGCCGTGAACTATACAATGAGCAGTTCTTC. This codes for CSVGGRELYNEQFF.

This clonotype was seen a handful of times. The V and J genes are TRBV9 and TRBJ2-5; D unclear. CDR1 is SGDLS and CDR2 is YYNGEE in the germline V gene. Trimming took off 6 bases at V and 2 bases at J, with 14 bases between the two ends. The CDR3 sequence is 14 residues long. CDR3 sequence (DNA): TGTGCCAGCACACGTTTTGAGTCTCAAGAGACCCAGTACTTC. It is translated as CASTRFESQETQYF.